The 5 T cell receptor beta chains given below trace back to one sample, sequenced in a study of brain T cells in children with intractable seizures (dated by TCRdb to about 2021). The library was obtained by the immunoSEQ multiplex PCR assay. TCRdb holds this immuneACCESS table with in-frame rearrangements only. Some clones are missing; in checked studies, unresolved V genes explain under half, and the rest has no known cause. This sample comprises fewer than 150,000 clones, around 94% of them detected only once. The ten top clones hold 3.8% of the sample. The sample's time point label is to be understood as: resected brain tissue, or blood drawn just prior to surgery. The input for sequencing was peripheral blood, taken at surgery. These receptors were collected from a boy under three years old with hemimegalencephaly and intractable seizures.

The V and J genes are TRBV7-2 and TRBJ1-4, with D perhaps matching TRBD1 (6 bases). Germline assignment: CDR1 SGHTA and CDR2 FQGNSA. CDR3 size: 17 residues. V was trimmed by 5 bases and J by 5 bases, leaving 21 bases between them. The CDR3 DNA sequence: TGTGCCAGCAGCAGGGGGGCCAAAGGTCAGGGAAATGAAAAACTGTTTTTT. Translated, it gives CASSRGAKGQGNEKLFF.

The chain has TRBV4-3 and TRBJ2-7, with 9 bases that match TRBD1. The CDR3 extends over 15 amino acids. Germline-derived CDR1 and CDR2 are LGHNA and YSLEER. V trimming: 3 bases; J trimming: 5 bases; junction bases outside the gene matches: 8. CDR3: CASSHGDRVRDEQYF. The CDR3 DNA reads TGCGCCAGCAGCCATGGGGACAGGGTTAGGGACGAGCAGTACTTC.

The chain joins TRBV13 to TRBJ2-2, with TRBD1 identical over 12 bases. The ends lost 5 bases at V and 7 bases at J; junction bases unmatched: 5. This CDR3 comprises 15 residues. CDR1 and CDR2 from the germline V gene are PRHDT and FYEKMQ (reference sequence). This CDR3 is CASSPGQGAIGELFF. CDR3 nucleotides: TGTGCCAGCAGCCCGGGACAGGGGGCGATCGGGGAGCTGTTTTTT.

This chain uses TRBV5-4 with TRBJ1-1, with a weak D call TRBD1 (5 bases). This CDR3 is built from 14 residues. The V end was cut by 2 bases, the J end by 4 bases, with 12 bases between. Germline values: CDR1 SGHNT, CDR2 YYREEE (reference sequence). Written as DNA, the CDR3 is TGTGCCAGCAGCTTCATGGGGCGTCTCACTGAAGCTTTCTTT. It codes for CASSFMGRLTEAFF.

This clone was seen a single time. The CDR3, as DNA: TGTGCCAGCAGCGGGGCCCCGGGACAGGGGTCACCCCTCCACTTT. Amino acid sequence: CASSGAPGQGSPLHF. The chain has TRBV21-1 and TRBJ1-6; TRBD1, as called in the table, went unchecked against the DNA. TRBV21-1 is annotated as a pseudogene. This CDR3 has 15 amino acids.